A selection of T cell receptor beta chains follows, all from one sample in a study of memory CD4+ T cells and cytomegalovirus serostatus. Measured with immunoSEQ multiplex PCR; TCRdb has only the in-frame clones, and not every one. Of around 63,000 clones in the sample, around three quarters were seen once. Sequenced material: memory CD4+ T cells from blood. The receptors come from an adult in good health and CMV-seronegative. Some clones in this sample may be carry-over from other donors' samples. Both conserved end residues are part of each CDR3. A D gene is named only where the DNA matches it firmly. Part of the rows lack a size; the others show once, few, many or a class for expanded clones.

size	V	J	D	DNA	CDR3
NA	TRBV15	TRBJ1-1	NA	TGTGCCACCAGCAGAGAAGCCACAGCTGGGGGAGGAGGAGCTTTCTTT	CATSREATAGGGGAFF
NA	TRBV18	TRBJ1-1	NA	TGTGCCAGCTCAGCGCCGGCCACGGAATGGGCTGAAGCTTTCTTT	CASSAPATEWAEAFF
NA	TRBV30	TRBJ2-7	NA	TGTGCCTTAGGGGGAACAAACTACGAGCAGTACTTC	CALGGTNYEQYF
NA	TRBV7-6	TRBJ2-5	NA	TGTGCCAAGACCTTCTGGGACTTGGACCAGTACTTC	CAKTFWDLDQYF
NA	TRBV7-2	TRBJ1-5	NA	TGTGCCAGCAGCTCCCACGGGCGGGGTCAGCCCCAGCATTTT	CASSSHGRGQPQHF
NA	TRBV28	TRBJ2-7	TRBD2	TGTGCCAGCAGTTTAGCGACTAGCGGGAGGGAGCAGTACTTC	CASSLATSGREQYF
NA	TRBV6-1	TRBJ2-1	TRBD1	TGTGCCAGCAGAGGGACAGGGCACTACAATGAGCAGTTCTTC	CASRGTGHYNEQFF
NA	TRBV29-1	TRBJ2-1	NA	TGCAGCGTTGAAGATCCGTTAGGACATCTGAATGAGCAGTTCTTC	CSVEDPLGHLNEQFF
NA	TRBV5-1	TRBJ2-2	TRBD1	TGCGCCAGCAGCGGAACAGGGGGTGTTAAATACGGGGAGCTGTTTTTT	CASSGTGGVKYGELFF
NA	TRBV19	TRBJ1-2	TRBD1	TGTGCCAGTAGCCTCAGGACAGGGGACGAGAACTATGGCTACACCTTC	CASSLRTGDENYGYTF
NA	TRBV18	TRBJ1-6	NA	TGTGCCAGCTCACCAGGACAGTATAATTCACCCCTCCACTTT	CASSPGQYNSPLHF
NA	TRBV29-1	TRBJ2-5	NA	TGCAGCGTTGACCGGATGGAGGGGACCCAGTACTTC	CSVDRMEGTQYF
NA	TRBV5-4	TRBJ2-5	TRBD1	TGTGCCAGCAGCTCAGGACAGGGTCAGGGAGAGACCCAGTACTTC	CASSSGQGQGETQYF
NA	TRBV6-6	TRBJ1-4	NA	TGTGCCAGCAGTTACGTGCGTGACGGGGAACTGTTTTTT	CASSYVRDGELFF
NA	TRBV4-1	TRBJ1-1	NA	TGCGCCAGCAGCCAAGGTCTCCTCGGGCACACTGAAGCTTTCTTT	CASSQGLLGHTEAFF
NA	TRBV27	TRBJ2-3	TRBD2	TGTGCCAGCAGTGGACTAGCAGGCAGCACAGATACGCAGTATTTT	CASSGLAGSTDTQYF
NA	TRBV5-4	TRBJ2-1	NA	TGTGCCAGCAGCCCGGACAGAGACAATGAGCAGTTCTTC	CASSPDRDNEQFF
NA	TRBV9	TRBJ2-5	NA	TGTGCCAGCAGCACCACAACAGGGAGCCAAGAGACCCAGTACTTC	CASSTTTGSQETQYF
NA	TRBV30	TRBJ1-2	NA	TGTGCCTGGAGTTGGCAGTATGGCTACACCTTC	CAWSWQYGYTF
NA	TRBV29-1	TRBJ2-3	TRBD2	TGCAGCGTGGCCGGGACTAGCGGGGGACCTGGGACAGATACGCAGTATTTT	CSVAGTSGGPGTDTQYF
few	TRBV20-1	TRBJ2-5	NA	TGCAGTGCTAGACCCCAAGAGACCCAGTACTTC	CSARPQETQYF
NA	TRBV5-1	TRBJ2-5	NA	TGCGCCAGCAGCTTGGCTGGGGATTTTGGCCAGTACTTC	CASSLAGDFGQYF
NA	TRBV7-9	TRBJ1-1	NA	TGTGCCAGCAGCTTAGCGAGCGGACAGAGGCAAGCTTTCTTT	CASSLASGQRQAFF
NA	TRBV2	TRBJ2-5	NA	TGTGCCAGCACACTTGTCGAGACCCAGTACTTC	CASTLVETQYF
once	TRBV4-1	TRBJ1-1	NA	TGCGCCAGCAGCCAAAAGGCTTTGTTGAACACTGAAGCTTTCTTT	CASSQKALLNTEAFF
NA	TRBV5-1	TRBJ1-2	NA	TGCGCCAGCAGCATTGGACAGACTAACTATGGCTACACCTTC	CASSIGQTNYGYTF
once	TRBV7-2	TRBJ2-1	NA	TGTGCCAGCAGCCAACGACAGGAGTCCTACAATGAGCAGTTCTTC	CASSQRQESYNEQFF
NA	TRBV18	TRBJ1-1	NA	TGTGCCAGCTCACGGGTACAACAGTTCAACACTGAAGCTTTCTTT	CASSRVQQFNTEAFF
many	TRBV4-3	TRBJ1-2	TRBD1	TGCGCCAGCAGCCACTCGGGAAAGGGGGCCGTTGGCTACACCTTC	CASSHSGKGAVGYTF
once	TRBV15	TRBJ2-5	NA	TGTGCCACCAGCAGAGGGGCGGAGGAGACCCAGTACTTC	CATSRGAEETQYF
NA	TRBV11-2	TRBJ1-4	TRBD1	TGTGCCAGCAGACCAATGACAGGGGGCGTAACACTGTTTTTT	CASRPMTGGVTLFF
NA	TRBV11-2	TRBJ2-7	TRBD1	TGTGCCAGCAGCAGAGGCAGGGGGCAGTGGGGGGCTGAGCAGTACTTC	CASSRGRGQWGAEQYF
once	TRBV9	TRBJ2-5	TRBD2	TGTGCCAGCAGCGCCTCTGGGGGGGGGCAAGAGACCCAGTACTTC	CASSASGGGQETQYF
NA	TRBV20-1	TRBJ2-7	NA	TGCAGTGCTAGCGTGAACTACGAGCAGTACTTC	CSASVNYEQYF
NA	TRBV10-2	TRBJ2-5	TRBD1	TGCGCCAGTTTACCGGGACAGATCCAAGAGACCCAGTACTTC	CASLPGQIQETQYF
few	TRBV11-2	TRBJ2-7	NA	TGTGCCAGCAGCTTACGGGGGAGAGATGGATTCTACGAGCAGTACTTC	CASSLRGRDGFYEQYF
NA	TRBV9	TRBJ2-7	TRBD2	TGTGCCAGCAGCGTAGGGAGCGGGAGGGCCTACGAGCAGTACTTC	CASSVGSGRAYEQYF
NA	TRBV5-1	TRBJ1-5	NA	TGCGCCAGCAGACCGGACAGTTCCGGCAATCAGCCCCAGCATTTT	CASRPDSSGNQPQHF
NA	TRBV9	TRBJ2-3	TRBD2	TGTGCCAGCAGCGTCGAGACTAGCGGGGCTAACACAGATACGCAGTATTTT	CASSVETSGANTDTQYF
NA	TRBV20-1	TRBJ1-1	NA	TGCAGTGTAAAGGGGAACACTGAAGCTTTCTTT	CSVKGNTEAFF
NA	TRBV15	TRBJ2-7	NA	TGTGCCACCAGGAAAGGGGCGCAAAGCGAGCAGTACTTC	CATRKGAQSEQYF
NA	TRBV9	TRBJ1-3	NA	TGTGCCAGCAGCGTAGCGGGGGGATACACCATATATTTT	CASSVAGGYTIYF
few	TRBV28	TRBJ1-2	NA	TGTGCCAGCAGTTTATCTGGCAGGTTTAACTATGGCTACACCTTC	CASSLSGRFNYGYTF
once	TRBV11-2	TRBJ2-7	NA	TGTGCCAGCAGCCCAGGACGGGCTGTTACCGGCGAGCAGTACTTC	CASSPGRAVTGEQYF
NA	TRBV18	TRBJ2-1	TRBD2	TGTGCCAGCTCACCAACAGCGGGAGCGGTAAATGAGCAGTTCTTC	CASSPTAGAVNEQFF
NA	TRBV4-1	TRBJ2-1	TRBD2	TGCGCCAGCAGCCCCTCCCGAGGGGGACTAGCGAATGAGCAGTTCTTC	CASSPSRGGLANEQFF
NA	TRBV6-1	TRBJ2-7	NA	TGTGCCAGCAGTCACTCGTCCCTGGGGCAGTACTTC	CASSHSSLGQYF
NA	TRBV5-4	TRBJ2-5	TRBD2	TGTGCCAGCAGCCCGGGACGGCGGGGGGGCCAAGAGACCCAGTACTTC	CASSPGRRGGQETQYF
NA	TRBV11-2	TRBJ2-1	NA	TGTGCCAGCAGCCCTATACGGGGGGCCGGATACAATGAGCAGTTCTTC	CASSPIRGAGYNEQFF
NA	TRBV11-1	TRBJ2-7	NA	TGTGCCAGCAGCTCACTCCGGGTGGGAGAGCAGTACTTC	CASSSLRVGEQYF
NA	TRBV28	TRBJ1-2	NA	TGTGCCAGCAGTTTCACCCCACGGGATGGCTACACCTTC	CASSFTPRDGYTF
few	TRBV10-3	TRBJ1-3	NA	TGTGCCATCAGTGGGGGCACCTTAAGGCGCTCTGGAAACACCATATATTTT	CAISGGTLRRSGNTIYF
few	TRBV4-3	TRBJ1-1	NA	TGCGCCAGCAGCCAGTCGCAGATGAACACTGAAGCTTTCTTT	CASSQSQMNTEAFF
NA	TRBV19	TRBJ2-5	TRBD2	TGTGCCAGTAGTAGCGTAGCGGGAACAGAGACCCAGTACTTC	CASSSVAGTETQYF